A selection of T cell receptor beta chains follows, all from one sample in a study of cytomegalovirus exposure and HLA in healthy donors. Clones were read by immunoSEQ multiplex PCR, and TCRdb kept only the in-frame ones, dropping some. The table lists about 200,000 clones, 70% to 85% of them singletons. Source material: PBMCs. These receptors all stem from a man in his forties in good health and CMV-seropositive. Both conserved end residues are part of each CDR3. D genes are given only for firm matches. A row's size may be missing; if present it is once, few, many or a size class.

J | size | V | D | DNA | CDR3
TRBJ2-7 | few | TRBV7-9 | - | TGTGCCAGCAGCTTATTAGGAACTAACTACGAGCAGTACTTC | CASSLLGTNYEQYF
TRBJ2-7 | - | TRBV6-4 | TRBD2 | TGTGCCAGCAGTGACTCGCCCGGGAGGGAGCAGTACTTC | CASSDSPGREQYF
TRBJ2-7 | - | TRBV2 | TRBD1 | TGTGCCAGCACCCGGGACAGGGGTGCCTACGAGCAGTACTTC | CASTRDRGAYEQYF
TRBJ1-1 | once | TRBV9 | TRBD1 | TGTGCCAGCAGCCGGGAAGAGGGGGCGACTGAAGCTTTCTTT | CASSREEGATEAFF
TRBJ2-4 | - | TRBV9 | TRBD2 | TGTGCCAGCAGCCCCCGACTAGCGGGGGAGCCAGGAAACATTCAGTACTTC | CASSPRLAGEPGNIQYF
TRBJ2-4 | few | TRBV2 | TRBD2 | TGTGCCAGCCGGGAGGACATTCAGTACTTC | CASREDIQYF
TRBJ2-2 | - | TRBV2 | TRBD2 | TGTGCCAGCAGCCGATCGGGGGGAACCGGGGAGCTGTTTTTT | CASSRSGGTGELFF
TRBJ1-1 | - | TRBV7-3 | - | TGTGCCAGCAGCCCATCCGGGGGGGACACTGAAGCTTTCTTT | CASSPSGGDTEAFF
TRBJ1-4 | - | TRBV2 | TRBD1 | TGTGCCAGCAGGGGACAGAATGAAAAACTGTTTTTT | CASRGQNEKLFF
TRBJ1-1 | - | TRBV4-2 | - | TGTGCCAGCAGCCAAGAGTTTTGGGGGGATAACACTGAAGCTTTCTTT | CASSQEFWGDNTEAFF
TRBJ1-2 | - | TRBV4-2 | - | TGTACCAGCAGCCAAGATGCAGGGCTTGGGGGCTACACCTTC | CTSSQDAGLGGYTF
TRBJ2-1 | - | TRBV5-1 | TRBD2 | TGCGCCAGCAGCCCTGGGACTAGCGGCTACAATGAGCAGTTCTTC | CASSPGTSGYNEQFF
TRBJ1-2 | few | TRBV28 | TRBD1 | TGTGCCAGCAGCCCAGGGGGCTTGGACTATGGCTACACCTTC | CASSPGGLDYGYTF
TRBJ1-4 | - | TRBV19 | - | TGTGCCAGTAGGACCGGGACAAAGAATGAAAAACTGTTTTTT | CASRTGTKNEKLFF
TRBJ2-7 | - | TRBV27 | TRBD1 | TGTGCCAGCAGATTAGGACAGGGGGCTTTCTACGAGCAGTACTTC | CASRLGQGAFYEQYF
TRBJ1-4 | - | TRBV7-3 | - | TGTGCCAGCAGCCCCGGGAGCCATGCAACTAATGAAAAACTGTTTTTT | CASSPGSHATNEKLFF
TRBJ1-2 | - | TRBV6-5 | - | TGTGCCAGCAGTTACTCGTGGGAGGCAGACTATGGCTACACCTTC | CASSYSWEADYGYTF
TRBJ1-3 | - | TRBV6-5 | TRBD1 | TGTGCCAGCAGCCGGACAGGGTCCGGAAACACCATATATTTT | CASSRTGSGNTIYF
TRBJ2-3 | - | TRBV5-1 | TRBD1 | TGCGCCAGCAGCTCGGACAGGGGCACAGATACGCAGTATTTT | CASSSDRGTDTQYF
TRBJ2-1 | - | TRBV5-1 | TRBD1 | TGCGCCAGCAGCATGGACAGGGGCTGGAACAATGAGCAGTTCTTC | CASSMDRGWNNEQFF
TRBJ1-2 | - | TRBV28 | TRBD1 | TGTGCCAGCAGTTTCCTACCGACAGGGTTGGGCTATGGCTACACCTTC | CASSFLPTGLGYGYTF
TRBJ2-7 | - | TRBV15 | TRBD1 | TGTGCCACCAGCAGGACAGGGTATACCTACGAGCAGTACTTC | CATSRTGYTYEQYF
TRBJ2-7 | - | TRBV27 | - | TGTGCCAGCAGCCGCGGAGTAACGACAGATTCGTACTTC | CASSRGVTTDSYF
TRBJ2-7 | - | TRBV28 | - | TGTGCCAGCAGTTCCCGGACAGAGCGGCGCGAGCAGTACTTC | CASSSRTERREQYF
TRBJ1-1 | - | TRBV7-9 | - | TGTGCCAGCAGTCCGGGGGACGGTACCACTGAAGCTTTCTTT | CASSPGDGTTEAFF
TRBJ2-5 | - | TRBV7-2 | TRBD2 | TGTGCCAGCAGCTTATACGGGGGGGGCCGTGAGACCCAGTACTTC | CASSLYGGGRETQYF
TRBJ2-3 | - | TRBV10-3 | TRBD2 | TGTGCCATCAATAAATTTAGCGGGGGCAGCACAGATACGCAGTATTTT | CAINKFSGGSTDTQYF
TRBJ2-7 | - | TRBV7-2 | TRBD1 | TGTGCCAGCAGCTCCTGGACAGGGGTCTACGAGCAGTACTTC | CASSSWTGVYEQYF
TRBJ2-3 | once | TRBV7-2 | TRBD2 | TGTGCCAGCAGCTCTCGGGAGGCCCACACAGATACGCAGTATTTT | CASSSREAHTDTQYF
TRBJ2-1 | - | TRBV9 | - | TGTGCCAGCCCCCCCCCTAATGAGCAGTTCTTC | CASPPPNEQFF
TRBJ2-7 | - | TRBV2 | TRBD2 | TGTGCCAGCAGTTTACTAGCGGGGGCCCTGAGCTCCTACGAGCAGTACTTC | CASSLLAGALSSYEQYF
TRBJ2-7 | - | TRBV5-4 | TRBD2 | TGTGCCAGCAGCTTGGGGACTAGCGGAGTTTACGAGCAGTACTTC | CASSLGTSGVYEQYF
TRBJ2-2 | - | TRBV6-6 | TRBD2 | TGTGCCAGCAGACCGGGGGGGGATAGGACCGGGGAGCTGTTTTTT | CASRPGGDRTGELFF
TRBJ2-3 | once | TRBV11-2 | TRBD2 | TGTGCCAGCAGCTTAGGCAGCGGGATAGGCACAGATACGCAGTATTTT | CASSLGSGIGTDTQYF
TRBJ2-3 | - | TRBV5-5 | - | TGTGCCAGCAGCTTGGCGGGAAGCACAGATACGCAGTATTTT | CASSLAGSTDTQYF
TRBJ1-5 | - | TRBV4-2 | TRBD1 | TGTGCCAGCAGCTTACGACAGGGGGCAGGCAATCAGCCCCAGCATTTT | CASSLRQGAGNQPQHF
TRBJ2-4 | - | TRBV5-8 | - | TGTGCCAGCAGCCTCGGGGAAGCCAAAAACATTCAGTACTTC | CASSLGEAKNIQYF
TRBJ2-1 | - | TRBV7-8 | TRBD1 | TGTGCCAGCAGCTTAGAACAGGGGAATGAGCAGTTCTTC | CASSLEQGNEQFF
TRBJ2-3 | - | TRBV29-1 | - | TGCAGCGTTGAGGTGGTAGCAGCGGATACGCAGTATTTT | CSVEVVAADTQYF
TRBJ1-1 | - | TRBV2 | - | TGTGCCAGCAGTGTAAACAGCCCGAACACTGAAGCTTTCTTT | CASSVNSPNTEAFF
TRBJ2-3 | - | TRBV11-2 | - | TGTGCCAGCGCGCCCTTCACAGATACGCAGTATTTT | CASAPFTDTQYF